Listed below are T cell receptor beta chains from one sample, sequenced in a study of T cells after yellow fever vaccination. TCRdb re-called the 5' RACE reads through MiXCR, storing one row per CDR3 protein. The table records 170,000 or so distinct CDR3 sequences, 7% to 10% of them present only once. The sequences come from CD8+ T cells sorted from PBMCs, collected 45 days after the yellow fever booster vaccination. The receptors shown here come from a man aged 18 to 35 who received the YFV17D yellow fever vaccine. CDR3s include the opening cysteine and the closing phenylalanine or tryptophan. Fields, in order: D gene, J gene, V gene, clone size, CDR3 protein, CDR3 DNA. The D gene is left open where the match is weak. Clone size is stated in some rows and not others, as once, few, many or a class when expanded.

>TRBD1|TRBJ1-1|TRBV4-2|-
CASSQGGQGYTEAFF
TGTGCCAGCAGCCAAGGAGGACAGGGGTACACTGAAGCTTTCTTT
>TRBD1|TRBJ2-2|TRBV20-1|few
CSARDEGARTGELFF
TGCAGTGCTAGAGATGAGGGGGCACGAACCGGGGAGCTGTTTTTT
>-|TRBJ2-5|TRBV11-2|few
CASSLAAGEETQYF
TGTGCCAGCAGCTTAGCGGCAGGGGAAGAGACCCAGTACTTC
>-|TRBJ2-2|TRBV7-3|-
CASSLTGAGELFF
TGTGCCAGCAGCTTAACAGGGGCCGGGGAGCTGTTTTTT
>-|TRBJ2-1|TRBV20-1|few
CSARTPTYEQFF
TGCAGTGCTAGGACGCCTACGTATGAGCAGTTCTTC
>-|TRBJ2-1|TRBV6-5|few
CASSSEYGSKMNEQFF
TGTGCCAGCAGTTCAGAGTACGGGTCCAAAATGAATGAGCAGTTCTTC
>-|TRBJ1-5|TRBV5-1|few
CASSLEGGGNQPQHF
TGCGCCAGCAGCTTGGAGGGGGGTGGCAATCAGCCCCAGCATTTT
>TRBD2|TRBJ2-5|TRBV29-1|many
CSVEDLHRGDFWHQYF
TGCAGCGTTGAAGATCTCCATCGGGGGGACTTCTGGCACCAGTACTTC
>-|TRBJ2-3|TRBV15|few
CATSRLRDTTDTQYF
TGTGCCACCAGCAGATTACGAGACACGACAGATACGCAGTATTTT
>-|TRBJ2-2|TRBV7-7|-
CASSRADTGELFF
TGTGCTAGCAGCAGGGCCGACACCGGGGAGCTGTTTTTT
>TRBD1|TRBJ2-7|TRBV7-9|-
CASSAPGQGSYEQYF
TGTGCCAGCAGCGCACCGGGACAGGGCTCCTACGAGCAGTACTTC
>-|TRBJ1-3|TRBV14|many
CASSQDWGTSGNTIYF
TGTGCCAGCAGCCAAGACTGGGGGACTTCTGGAAACACCATATATTTT
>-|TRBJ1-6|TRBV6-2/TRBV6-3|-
CASSDNSPLHF
TGTGCCAGCAGCGATAATTCACCCCTCCACTTT
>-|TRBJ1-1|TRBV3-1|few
CASSQDQGIPEAFF
TGTGCCAGCAGCCAAGATCAAGGGATCCCTGAAGCTTTCTTT
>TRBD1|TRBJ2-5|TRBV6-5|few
CASSYSTGGETQYF
TGTGCCAGCAGTTACTCAACAGGGGGAGAGACCCAGTACTTC
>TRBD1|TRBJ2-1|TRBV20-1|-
CSATSLDREPLSLGNEQFF
TGCAGTGCTACCTCCCTGGACAGGGAACCTTTATCACTGGGCAATGAGCAGTTCTTC
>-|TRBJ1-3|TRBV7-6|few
CASSGLLRPRGNTIYF
TGTGCCAGCAGCGGACTTTTGCGCCCCCGTGGAAACACCATATATTTT
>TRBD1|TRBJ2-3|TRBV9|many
CASSAYRDRAPDTQYF
TGTGCCAGCAGCGCCTACCGGGACAGGGCACCAGATACGCAGTATTTT
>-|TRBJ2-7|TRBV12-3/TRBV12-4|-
CASSLALYEQYF
TGTGCCAGCAGTTTAGCGTTGTACGAGCAGTACTTC
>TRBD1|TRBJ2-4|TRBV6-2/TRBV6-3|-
CASSYPRQGDLYIQYF
TGTGCCAGCAGTTACCCCCGACAGGGGGATCTGTACATTCAGTACTTC
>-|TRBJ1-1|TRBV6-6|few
CASSFGAEAFF
TGTGCCAGCAGTTTCGGGGCTGAAGCTTTCTTT
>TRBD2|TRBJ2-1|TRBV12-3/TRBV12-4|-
CASIPSGSGGNEQFF
TGTGCCAGCATACCCTCCGGTAGCGGGGGCAATGAGCAGTTCTTC
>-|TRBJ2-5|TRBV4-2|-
CASSQEVVGRETQYF
TGTGCCAGCAGCCAAGAGGTCGTGGGGCGGGAGACCCAGTACTTC
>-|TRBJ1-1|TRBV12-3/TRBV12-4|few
CASSGGGISNTEAFF
TGTGCCAGCAGTGGGGGGGGAATATCGAACACTGAAGCTTTCTTT
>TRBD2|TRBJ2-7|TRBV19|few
CPCQRRGAGEQYF
TGTCCCTGCCAAAGGCGGGGGGCAGGCGAGCAGTACTTC
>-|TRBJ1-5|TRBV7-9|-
CASTRADQPQHF
TGTGCCAGCACGAGGGCGGACCAGCCCCAGCATTTT
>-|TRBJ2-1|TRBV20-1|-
CSADDSLYDNEQFF
TGCAGTGCTGATGACAGTCTTTACGACAATGAGCAGTTCTTC